A selection of T cell receptor beta chains follows, all from one sample in a study of vaccination effects on CD4 cells after COVID-19. Data came from immunoSEQ multiplex PCR; TCRdb stores just in-frame clones and leaves some out. The sample includes fewer than 30,000 clones, 72% of them seen just once. These receptors are not linked to any known antigen. The source was CD4+ T cells from PBMCs cultured with SARS-CoV-2 spike peptides, collected before COVID-19 vaccination. Receptors were obtained from a human donor who received a COVID-19 vaccine. Both conserved end residues are part of each CDR3. The order of the fields is J gene, D gene, V gene, clone size, CDR3 protein. A D gene is named only where the DNA matches it firmly. Only part of the rows carry a size: once, few, many, or a class if the clone is expanded.

J gene: TRBJ2-5
D gene: TRBD2
V gene: TRBV27
clone size: .
CDR3 protein: CASSPSGSQETQYF

J gene: TRBJ1-2
D gene: .
V gene: TRBV19
clone size: .
CDR3 protein: CASTRDYWYGYTF

J gene: TRBJ2-6
D gene: .
V gene: TRBV10-3
clone size: .
CDR3 protein: CAISDPSGANVLTF

J gene: TRBJ1-2
D gene: .
V gene: TRBV6-5
clone size: once
CDR3 protein: CASRRGSGNYGYTF

J gene: TRBJ1-1
D gene: TRBD1
V gene: TRBV5-4
clone size: .
CDR3 protein: CASSGTGTVVRAFF

J gene: TRBJ2-7
D gene: TRBD1
V gene: TRBV4-2
clone size: once
CDR3 protein: CASSRDRMSYEQYF

J gene: TRBJ1-1
D gene: .
V gene: TRBV5-4
clone size: .
CDR3 protein: CASSLGQMNTEAFF

J gene: TRBJ2-5
D gene: .
V gene: TRBV27
clone size: .
CDR3 protein: CASAIKGVRETQYF

J gene: TRBJ2-7
D gene: TRBD1
V gene: TRBV4-1
clone size: .
CDR3 protein: CASRQTGAPSYEQYF

J gene: TRBJ1-1
D gene: .
V gene: TRBV6-1
clone size: .
CDR3 protein: CASSESPAPTEAFF

J gene: TRBJ2-3
D gene: .
V gene: TRBV19
clone size: .
CDR3 protein: CASSPLDFQGADTQYF

J gene: TRBJ2-7
D gene: .
V gene: TRBV7-8
clone size: .
CDR3 protein: CASSLIQGATYEQYF

J gene: TRBJ1-5
D gene: .
V gene: TRBV27
clone size: .
CDR3 protein: CASSLRGDYSNQPQHF

J gene: TRBJ2-1
D gene: TRBD2
V gene: TRBV3-1/TRBV3-2
clone size: .
CDR3 protein: CASSQLSGRTYNEQFF

J gene: TRBJ2-2
D gene: TRBD1
V gene: TRBV24-1
clone size: .
CDR3 protein: CATSETGVAGELFF

J gene: TRBJ2-1
D gene: .
V gene: TRBV2
clone size: .
CDR3 protein: CASSVRGGLRNEQFF

J gene: TRBJ1-2
D gene: .
V gene: TRBV19
clone size: .
CDR3 protein: CASRGNNYGYTF

J gene: TRBJ2-6
D gene: .
V gene: TRBV6-1
clone size: .
CDR3 protein: CASSEEGSGANVLTF

J gene: TRBJ2-7
D gene: TRBD1
V gene: TRBV5-8
clone size: few
CDR3 protein: CASSFGQGYDEQYF

J gene: TRBJ1-6
D gene: .
V gene: TRBV15
clone size: few
CDR3 protein: CATSRQGYNSPLHF

J gene: TRBJ2-3
D gene: TRBD2
V gene: TRBV7-2
clone size: .
CDR3 protein: CASSLFPPSGSSTDTQYF

J gene: TRBJ1-5
D gene: .
V gene: TRBV30
clone size: .
CDR3 protein: CAGQEEGQPQHF

J gene: TRBJ2-7
D gene: TRBD2
V gene: TRBV5-1
clone size: .
CDR3 protein: CASSASPGEGQYF

J gene: TRBJ1-2
D gene: TRBD1
V gene: TRBV7-9
clone size: .
CDR3 protein: CAGGQVNYGYTF

J gene: TRBJ1-1
D gene: .
V gene: TRBV2
clone size: few
CDR3 protein: CASRGPGLQGSTEAFF

J gene: TRBJ2-3
D gene: TRBD2
V gene: TRBV10-2
clone size: few
CDR3 protein: CASSLAGVLADTQYF

J gene: TRBJ2-3
D gene: TRBD2
V gene: TRBV6-5
clone size: .
CDR3 protein: CASSYSRGGADTQYF

J gene: TRBJ2-1
D gene: .
V gene: TRBV7-2
clone size: .
CDR3 protein: CASSLAGTLLNEQFF

J gene: TRBJ2-7
D gene: .
V gene: TRBV28
clone size: .
CDR3 protein: CASNHGDLYEQYF

J gene: TRBJ2-5
D gene: .
V gene: TRBV5-4
clone size: .
CDR3 protein: CASSLQGAQETQYF

J gene: TRBJ2-7
D gene: TRBD2
V gene: TRBV6-6
clone size: .
CDR3 protein: CASSPGRALAGGQAAHEQYF

J gene: TRBJ2-1
D gene: .
V gene: TRBV5-1
clone size: .
CDR3 protein: CASSLGPWDEQFF